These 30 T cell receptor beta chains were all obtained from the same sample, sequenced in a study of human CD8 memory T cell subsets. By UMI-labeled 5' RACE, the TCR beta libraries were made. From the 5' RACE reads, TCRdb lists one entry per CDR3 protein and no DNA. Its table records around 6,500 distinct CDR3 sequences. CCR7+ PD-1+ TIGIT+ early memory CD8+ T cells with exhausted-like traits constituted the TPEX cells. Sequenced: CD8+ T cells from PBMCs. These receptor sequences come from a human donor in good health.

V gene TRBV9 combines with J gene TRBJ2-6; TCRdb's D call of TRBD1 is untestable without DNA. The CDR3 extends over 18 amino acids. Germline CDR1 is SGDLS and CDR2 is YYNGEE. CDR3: CASSVARTGGAGANVLTF.

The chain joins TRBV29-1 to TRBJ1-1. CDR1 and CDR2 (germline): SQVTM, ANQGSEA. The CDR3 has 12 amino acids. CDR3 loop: CSVEDRPPEAFF.

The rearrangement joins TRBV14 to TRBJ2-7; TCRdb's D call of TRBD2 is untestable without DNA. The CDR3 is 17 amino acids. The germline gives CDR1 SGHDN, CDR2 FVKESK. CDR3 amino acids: CASSEHTGTRWGYEQYF.

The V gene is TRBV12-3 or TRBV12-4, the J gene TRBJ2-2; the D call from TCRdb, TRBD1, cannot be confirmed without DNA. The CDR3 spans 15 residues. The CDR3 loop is CASSLGTPNTGELFF.

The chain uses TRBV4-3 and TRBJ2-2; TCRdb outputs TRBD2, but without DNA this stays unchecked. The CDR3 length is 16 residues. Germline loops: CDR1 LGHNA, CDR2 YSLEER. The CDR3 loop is CASSQEWRAGIGELFF.

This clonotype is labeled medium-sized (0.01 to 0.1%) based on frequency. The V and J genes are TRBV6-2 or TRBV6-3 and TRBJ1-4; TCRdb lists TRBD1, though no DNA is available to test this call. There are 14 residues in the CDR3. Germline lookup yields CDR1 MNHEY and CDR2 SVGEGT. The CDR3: CASKGGFTNEKLFF.

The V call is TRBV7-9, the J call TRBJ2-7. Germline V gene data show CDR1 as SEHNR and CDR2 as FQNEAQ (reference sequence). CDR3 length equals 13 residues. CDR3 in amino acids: CASSLFSIREQYF.

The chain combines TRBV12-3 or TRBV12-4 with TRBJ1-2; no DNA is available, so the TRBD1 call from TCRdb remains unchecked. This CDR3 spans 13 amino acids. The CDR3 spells CASSNINRDGYTF.

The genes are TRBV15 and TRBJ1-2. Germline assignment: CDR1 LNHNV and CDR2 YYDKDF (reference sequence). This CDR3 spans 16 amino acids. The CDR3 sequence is CATSRDPEGKNYGYTF.

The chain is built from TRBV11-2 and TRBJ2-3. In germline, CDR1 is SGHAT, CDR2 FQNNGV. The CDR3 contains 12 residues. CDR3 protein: CASSANTDTQYF.

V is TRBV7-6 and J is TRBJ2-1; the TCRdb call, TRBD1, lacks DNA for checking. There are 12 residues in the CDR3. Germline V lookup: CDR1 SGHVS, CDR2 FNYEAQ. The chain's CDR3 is CASARDDNEQFF.

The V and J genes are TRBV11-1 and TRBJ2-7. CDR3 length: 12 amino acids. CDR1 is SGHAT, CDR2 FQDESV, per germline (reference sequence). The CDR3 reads CASSLALNEQYF.

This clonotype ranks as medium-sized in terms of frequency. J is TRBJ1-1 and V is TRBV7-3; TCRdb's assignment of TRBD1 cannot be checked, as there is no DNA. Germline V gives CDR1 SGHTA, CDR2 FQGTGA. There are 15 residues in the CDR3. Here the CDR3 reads CASSALSGVGTEAFF.

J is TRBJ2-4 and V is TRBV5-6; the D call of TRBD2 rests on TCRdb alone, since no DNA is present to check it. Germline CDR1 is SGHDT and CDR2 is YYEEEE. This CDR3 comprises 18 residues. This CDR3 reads CASSLAKGGGFAKNIQYF.

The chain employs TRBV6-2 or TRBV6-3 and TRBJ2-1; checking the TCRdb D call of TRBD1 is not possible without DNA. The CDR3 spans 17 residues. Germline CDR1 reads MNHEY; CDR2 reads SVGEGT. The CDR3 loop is CASSGPLPGPSYNEQFF.

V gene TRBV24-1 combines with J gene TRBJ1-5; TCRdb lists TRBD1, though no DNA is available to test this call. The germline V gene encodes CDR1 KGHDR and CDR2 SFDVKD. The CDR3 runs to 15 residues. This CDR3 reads CATSDPGESNQPQHF.

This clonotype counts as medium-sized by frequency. The chain's CDR3 is CASSSAGGPANTGELFF. The chain recombines TRBV11-2 with TRBJ2-2; TCRdb outputs TRBD2, but without DNA this stays unchecked. There are 17 residues in the CDR3. Germline lookup yields CDR1 SGHAT and CDR2 FQNNGV.

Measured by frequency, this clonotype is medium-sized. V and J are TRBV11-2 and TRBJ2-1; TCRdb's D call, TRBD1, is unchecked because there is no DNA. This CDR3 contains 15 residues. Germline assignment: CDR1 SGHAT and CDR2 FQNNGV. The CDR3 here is CASSGTTGDYNEQFF.

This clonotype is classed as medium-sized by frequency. The CDR3 protein is CASSSEPYNEQFF. The chain joins TRBV7-3 to TRBJ2-1. CDR3 length: 13 amino acids. Germline V gene sequence: CDR1 SGHTA, CDR2 FQGTGA.

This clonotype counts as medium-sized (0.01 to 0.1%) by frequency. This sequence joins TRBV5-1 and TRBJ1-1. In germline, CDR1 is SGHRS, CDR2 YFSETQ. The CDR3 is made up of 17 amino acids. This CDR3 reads CASSLEGLVGLNTEAFF.

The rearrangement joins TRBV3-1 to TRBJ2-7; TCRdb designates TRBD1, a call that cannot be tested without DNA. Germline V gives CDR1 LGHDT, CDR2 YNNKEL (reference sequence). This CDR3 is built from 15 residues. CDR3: CASSHARGSIYEQYF.

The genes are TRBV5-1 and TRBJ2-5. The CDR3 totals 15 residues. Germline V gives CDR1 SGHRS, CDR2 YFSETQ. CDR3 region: CASSLVPRFQETQYF. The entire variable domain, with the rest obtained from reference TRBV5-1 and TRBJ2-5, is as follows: KAGVTQTPRYLIKTRGQQVTLSCSPISGHRSVSWYQQTPGQGLQFLFEYFSETQRNKGNFPGRFSGRQFSNSRSEMNVSTLELGDSALYLCASSLVPRFQETQYFGPGTRLLVL.

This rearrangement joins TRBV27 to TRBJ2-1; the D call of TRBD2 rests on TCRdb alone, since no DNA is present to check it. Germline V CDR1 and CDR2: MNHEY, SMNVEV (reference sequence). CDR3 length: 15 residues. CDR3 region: CASSSPGLADNEQFF.

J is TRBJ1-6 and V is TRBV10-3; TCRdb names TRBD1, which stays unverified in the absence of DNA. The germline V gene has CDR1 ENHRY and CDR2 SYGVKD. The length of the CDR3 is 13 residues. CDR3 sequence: CATIGGLNSPLHF.

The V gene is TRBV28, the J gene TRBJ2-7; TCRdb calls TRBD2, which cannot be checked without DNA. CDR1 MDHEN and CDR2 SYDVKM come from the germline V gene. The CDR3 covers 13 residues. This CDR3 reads CAISHRSSYEQYF.

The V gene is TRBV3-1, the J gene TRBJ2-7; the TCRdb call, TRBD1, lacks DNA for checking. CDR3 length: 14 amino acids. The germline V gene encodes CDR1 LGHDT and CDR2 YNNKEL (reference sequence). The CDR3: CASSQRQLPYEQYF.

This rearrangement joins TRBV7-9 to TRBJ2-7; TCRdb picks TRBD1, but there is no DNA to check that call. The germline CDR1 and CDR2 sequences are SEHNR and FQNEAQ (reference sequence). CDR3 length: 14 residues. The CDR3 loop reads CASSTRTGTDEQYF. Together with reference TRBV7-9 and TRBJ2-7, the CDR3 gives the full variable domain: DTGVSQNPRHKITKRGQNVTFRCDPISEHNRLYWYRQTLGQGPEFLTYFQNEAQLEKSRLLSDRFSAERPKGSFSTLEIQRTEQGDSAMYLCASSTRTGTDEQYFGPGTRLTVT.

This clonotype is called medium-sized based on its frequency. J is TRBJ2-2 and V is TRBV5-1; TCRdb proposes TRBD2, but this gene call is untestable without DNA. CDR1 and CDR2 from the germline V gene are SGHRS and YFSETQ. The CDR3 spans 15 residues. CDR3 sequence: CASSLRLEGTGELFF.

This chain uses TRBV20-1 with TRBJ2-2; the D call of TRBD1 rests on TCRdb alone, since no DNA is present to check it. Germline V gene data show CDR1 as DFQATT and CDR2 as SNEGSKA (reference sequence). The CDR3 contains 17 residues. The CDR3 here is CSARRILVEQGVGELFF.

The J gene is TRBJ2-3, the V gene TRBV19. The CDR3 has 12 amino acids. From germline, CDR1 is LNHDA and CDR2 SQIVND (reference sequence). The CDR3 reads CASSMGIDTQYF.